This entry lists 8 T cell receptor beta chains sequenced from one sample in a study of radiation and T cells in renal cell carcinoma. Time point specified: blood 2 weeks post-SBRT. As to treatment: 15 Gy SBRT to primary tumor, nephrectomy 4 weeks later. Only in-frame clones appear in the TCRdb table, and some are missing; sequencing was by immunoSEQ multiplex PCR. This sample yields some 120,000 clones, of which roughly four fifths are seen a single time; over 1.5% belongs to the top ten. The material sequenced was blood, taken from a patient whose treatment included radiotherapy and nephrectomy. The receptors were sampled from a woman aged 55-75 years with renal cell carcinoma.

The chain joins TRBV6-5 to TRBJ2-7; the D call may be TRBD1 or TRBD2 (5 bases each). This CDR3 contains 12 residues. Germline assignment: CDR1 MNHEY and CDR2 SVGAGI. V shed 6 bases and J shed 6 bases, with 12 bases lying between them. CDR3 sequence: CASRGDVSEQYF. CDR3 DNA sequence: TGTGCCAGCAGGGGGGACGTAAGCGAGCAGTACTTC.

The chain links TRBV6-1 to TRBJ1-5, with D uncertain. Germline CDR1 is MNHNS and CDR2 is SASEGT. V lost 3 bases and J lost 0, with 9 bases in between. This CDR3 is built from 15 residues. The CDR3 loop reads CASSDQPYSNQPQHF. The DNA of the CDR3 is TGTGCCAGCAGTGACCAACCCTATAGCAATCAGCCCCAGCATTTT.

The chain couples TRBV6-6 to TRBJ1-3, with unresolved D. Germline V gives CDR1 MNHNY, CDR2 SVGAGI (reference sequence). The ends were cut back, 0 bases at V and 4 bases at J, with 13 bases in the middle. The CDR3 extends over 16 amino acids. The CDR3 bases are TGTGCCAGCAGTTACTCCATCAGCGGTTCCGGAAACACCATATATTTT. Residues: CASSYSISGSGNTIYF.

V and J are TRBV7-9 and TRBJ1-2; 8 bases map to TRBD1. The CDR3 has 15 residues. V lost 1 base to trimming and J lost 5 bases; unmatched junction nucleotides: 6. Germline V CDR1 and CDR2: SEHNR, FQNEAQ (reference sequence). CDR3: CASSLGGQGSYGYTF. Here the CDR3 DNA reads TGTGCCAGCAGCTTAGGAGGACAGGGTTCGTATGGCTACACCTTC.

This clone was seen a few times. The V call is TRBV6-4, the J call TRBJ2-1, with D tentatively TRBD2 (6 bases). The length of the CDR3 is 13 residues. The germline CDR1 and CDR2 sequences are MRHNA and SNTAGT. V gave up 0 bases and J gave up 9 bases, with 9 bases separating them. The DNA of the CDR3 is TGTGCCAGCAGTGACTCAGGCGGGATTGAGCAGTTCTTC. This translates into CASSDSGGIEQFF.

The chain combines TRBV5-1 with TRBJ2-2; D might be TRBD2 (6 bases). The germline gives CDR1 SGHRS, CDR2 YFSETQ. V shed 0 bases and J shed 2 bases, with 11 bases lying between them. This CDR3 has 16 amino acids. CDR3 amino acids: CASSLANGGNTGELFF. The DNA for the CDR3 is TGCGCCAGCAGCTTGGCGAACGGGGGTAACACCGGGGAGCTGTTTTTT.

The J gene is TRBJ2-7, the V gene TRBV7-2; TRBD1 matches at 7 bases. The length of the CDR3 is 15 residues. Germline V gives CDR1 SGHTA, CDR2 FQGNSA. J gave up 0 bases and V 2 bases, and 4 bases lay outside the gene matches. CDR3 coding DNA: TGTGCCAGCAGCTTAATCGGGACAGTCTCCTACGAGCAGTACTTC. It specifies CASSLIGTVSYEQYF.

This chain uses TRBV6-6 with TRBJ1-6, with TRBD1 matching over 8 bases. After removal of 6 bases from V and 14 bases from J, the junction contained 9 bases not matched to a gene. Germline CDR1 reads MNHNY; CDR2 reads SVGAGI (reference sequence). The CDR3 consists of 13 residues. CDR3 nucleotide sequence: TGTGCCAGCAGGCGCGGACAGGGCCGAACCCTCCACTTT. Its translation is CASRRGQGRTLHF.